This TCR beta chain appears in the sequencing data of a study of T cells in Graves' hyperthyroidism and ophthalmopathy. Whole-study results and caveats: Most expanded thyroid clonotypes above 0.001 recurred in blood. With a median lead of roughly 6.2 months before onset, the model predicted ophthalmopathy.

This CDR3 is built from 14 residues. With 6 bases clipped from V and 3 bases from J, the junction kept 7 bases outside the gene matches. Germline V gives CDR1 SNHLY, CDR2 FYNNEI. It was uncontrolled infection, other autoimmune disease, pregnancy or lactation that excluded patients. The investigators amplified TCR beta CDR3 regions from RNA transcripts. First-round RT-PCR with HTBI primers amplified the TCR CDR3 region. Using its own MiXCR run on the multiplex PCR reads, TCRdb lists one record per CDR3 protein. The table shows about 580,000 distinct CDR3 sequences, with more than 45% occurring only once. This clonotype has at least ten counts. What it binds is not known.

The specimen sequenced was peripheral blood or thyroid tissue (not recorded which). The V gene is TRBV2, the J gene TRBJ2-7, with 8 positions matching TRBD2. This receptor was obtained from a woman in her late teens or twenties with Graves' hyperthyroidism. The CDR3 coding sequence is TGTGCCAGCAGAGGGGCGGGGGGATTCTACGAGCAGTACTTC. Amino acid sequence: CASRGAGGFYEQYF.